Each of the 19 T cell receptor beta chains below was sequenced from the same sample in a study of T cells in Graves' hyperthyroidism and ophthalmopathy. The source material, RNA transcripts, was used to amplify TCR beta CDR3 regions. The HTBI primer set served for first-round RT-PCR of the TCR CDR3. MiXCR was run by TCRdb on the multiplex PCR reads, yielding one entry per CDR3 protein. Among about 350,000 distinct CDR3 sequences listed, approximately 14% were seen once. The sample was blood. The source is a woman in her thirties with Graves' hyperthyroidism.

In the case of this clonotype: Being one base from a much bigger clone, this may be a read error. V is TRBV20-1 and J is TRBJ1-4, with a tentative D call TRBD1 (6 bases). CDR1 and CDR2 from the germline V gene are DFQATT and SNEGSKA (reference sequence). This CDR3 is 15 amino acids long. For the CDR3, the DNA is TGCAGTGCTAGGAGGGGGGGACGGCAGGATGAAAAACTGCTTTTT. This codes for CSARRGGRQDEKLLF.

This clonotype has at least ten counts. The chain is built from TRBV12-5 and TRBJ2-1; D is perhaps TRBD1 (5 bases). This CDR3 region has 17 residues. V was cut by 4 bases and J by 0 bases, with 16 bases left in between. Germline loops: CDR1 LGHNT, CDR2 FRNRAP. CDR3 region: CASGWGPTESSYNEQFF. DNA for the CDR3: TGTGCTAGTGGTTGGGGCCCTACTGAGAGCTCCTACAATGAGCAGTTCTTC.

In the case of this clonotype: The junction and the germline gene differ at one end; a read error may be behind it. This chain joins TRBV6-1 and TRBJ2-7, with 8 bases lining up with TRBD2. The germline gives CDR1 MNHNS, CDR2 SASEGT. This CDR3 is 14 amino acids long. DNA of the CDR3: TGTCCCAGCAGCCAACTAGCGGAGGCCTACGAGCAGTACTTC. Translated, it gives CPSSQLAEAYEQYF.

This clonotype was seen repeatedly, ten times or more. The V gene is TRBV20-1, the J gene TRBJ1-1; tentatively, D is TRBD1 (5 bases). CDR3 length: 16 residues. V was trimmed by 2 bases and J by 1 base, leaving 17 bases between them. The V gene's germline CDR1 is DFQATT and CDR2 SNEGSKA (reference sequence). The CDR3, as DNA: TGCAGTGCTAGACAAGGGGCTGGGTCGGGGAACACTGAAGCTTTCTTT. Protein: CSARQGAGSGNTEAFF.

In this sample, this clonotype turned up a few times. The chain carries TRBV10-2 and TRBJ1-5; TRBD1 matches 9 bases. This CDR3 comprises 18 residues. CDR1 is WSHSY, CDR2 SAAADI, per germline. Germline trimming cut 10 bases from V and 0 bases from J; bases unmatched to any gene: 16. The CDR3 region has the DNA TGCGCCACCAGGAGGGGACAGGGAGCCGAGTCTAGCAATCAGCCCCAGCATTTT. This encodes CATRRGQGAESSNQPQHF.

This clonotype came up many times. V and J are TRBV12-3 or TRBV12-4 and TRBJ1-3, with TRBD1 identical over 9 bases. CDR3 length: 15 amino acids. The J segment lost 2 bases and the V segment lost 5 bases, leaving 4 bases of the junction unmatched. CDR3 DNA sequence: TGTGCCAGCAGTGGGGGGACAGGGACTGGAAACACCATATATTTT. Translation gives CASSGGTGTGNTIYF.

The table lists this clonotype with many counts. This chain connects TRBV11-2 to TRBJ2-2; possibly TRBD2 for D (6 bases). The CDR3 runs to 16 residues. Germline assignment: CDR1 SGHAT and CDR2 FQNNGV. Trimming took off 2 bases at V and 7 bases at J, with 17 bases between the two ends. The DNA for the CDR3 is TGTGCCAGCAGCTTATCTCCCCGGGAGAGGAACGGGGAGCTGTTTTTT. Translation gives CASSLSPRERNGELFF.

The rearrangement links TRBV12-3 or TRBV12-4 to TRBJ2-3; 9 bases line up with TRBD2. The CDR3 extends over 16 amino acids. Losses at the gene ends were 1 base for V and 3 bases for J; bases not matched to a gene: 5. The CDR3 loop reads CASSLEGLAGTDTQYF. CDR3 in DNA: TGTGCCAGCAGTTTAGAGGGACTAGCCGGGACAGATACGCAGTATTTT.

The chain carries TRBV2 and TRBJ2-7, with 8 positions matching TRBD2. V dropped 7 bases and J dropped 2; count of bases not matched to a gene: 7. The CDR3 contains 14 residues. Germline V gene lookup returns CDR1 SNHLY and CDR2 FYNNEI. The CDR3 DNA follows: TGTGCCAGCAAGAGCGGGAGCGGCCCCTACGAGCAGTACTTC. Protein: CASKSGSGPYEQYF. The full variable domain, with the rest looked up from reference TRBV2 and TRBJ2-7, is EPEVTQTPSHQVTQMGQEVILRCVPISNHLYFYWYRQILGQKVEFLVSFYNNEISEKSEIFDDQFSVERPDGSNFTLKIRSTKLEDSAMYFCASKSGSGPYEQYFGPGTRLTVT.

This clonotype was observed a few times. The J gene is TRBJ2-1, the V gene TRBV29-1; 8 bases align to TRBD2. CDR1 is SQVTM and CDR2 is ANQGSEA in the germline V gene. This CDR3 region has 15 residues. CDR3 in DNA: TGCAGTGACATTGATGCGACTAGCGAGAACAATGAGCAGTTCTTC. It encodes CSDIDATSENNEQFF.

This clonotype showed up many times. The chain carries TRBV18 and TRBJ1-1; a possible D gene is TRBD1 (6 bases). This CDR3 comprises 14 residues. With 3 bases removed from V and 4 bases from J, the gap between germline ends came to 12 bases. CDR1 KGHSH and CDR2 LQKENI come from the germline V gene. CDR3 DNA: TGTGCCAGCTCACCTACGGGGGCGGGCACTGAAGCTTTCTTT. It is translated as CASSPTGAGTEAFF.

At least ten counts were recorded for this clonotype. CDR3 nucleotides: TGCAGTGCAACTCCGGGACAGGGTGGAAAACTGTTTTTT. Translation: CSATPGQGGKLFF. This chain joins TRBV20-1 and TRBJ1-4; 9 nucleotides match TRBD1. Unmatched junction bases numbered 9, after V lost 6 bases and J lost 10 bases. The CDR3 spans 13 residues. Per germline, CDR1 DFQATT and CDR2 SNEGSKA (reference sequence).

This clonotype appeared many times. V is TRBV12-3 or TRBV12-4 and J is TRBJ1-2; 7 bases map to TRBD1. The J segment lost 2 bases and the V segment lost 5 bases, leaving 5 bases of the junction unmatched. The CDR3 loop spans 14 amino acids. The CDR3 sequence is CASSGGTENYGYTF. CDR3 DNA: TGTGCCAGCAGTGGGGGGACAGAAAACTATGGCTACACCTTC.

This sequence joins TRBV18 and TRBJ2-5; D possibly matches TRBD1 or TRBD2 (5 bases each). Trimming stripped 3 bases from V and 2 bases from J, with 13 bases between. CDR3 length: 15 amino acids. Germline CDR1 and CDR2: KGHSH and LQKENI. The CDR3 coding sequence is TGTGCCAGCTCACCCCGGGACGGCCAACAAGAGACCCAGTACTTC. This gives the protein CASSPRDGQQETQYF.

At least ten counts were recorded for this clonotype. The rearrangement uses TRBV24-1 and TRBJ1-1, with D unclear. Germline V gene sequence: CDR1 KGHDR, CDR2 SFDVKD. The CDR3 runs to 11 residues. V lost 3 bases and J 6 bases, leaving 4 bases between the germline ends. The CDR3 loop is CATSDGPEAFF. The DNA for the CDR3 is TGTGCCACCAGTGATGGGCCTGAAGCTTTCTTT.

There are a few counts of this clonotype. The J gene is TRBJ2-1, the V gene TRBV24-1; 8 positions agree with TRBD2. CDR3 size: 11 residues. Per germline, CDR1 KGHDR and CDR2 SFDVKD. J gave up 10 bases and V 6 bases, and 1 base lay outside the gene matches. CDR3 nucleotide sequence: TGTGCCACCAGTTTAGCGGGAGAGCAGTTCTTC. Residues: CATSLAGEQFF.

With regard to this clonotype: Since a much larger clone is just one base distant, this may be a read error. This chain connects TRBV28 to TRBJ2-7; no reliable D call. This CDR3 comprises 11 residues. CDR1 and CDR2 from the germline V gene are MDHEN and SYDVKM. The CDR3 DNA is TGTGCCACCGAAGGTGCCTACGAGCAGTGCTTC. Translating it yields CATEGAYEQCF.

In this sample, this clonotype turned up many times. V is TRBV28 and J is TRBJ1-1, with unresolved D. V lost 7 bases and J lost 4, with 13 bases in between. In germline, CDR1 is MDHEN, CDR2 SYDVKM. The CDR3 runs 13 residues. CDR3 residues: CASTETSFTEAFF. For the CDR3, the DNA is TGTGCCAGCACCGAGACATCTTTCACTGAAGCTTTCTTT.

Comment on this clonotype: One end of the junction fails to match germline, which may point to a read error. The J gene is TRBJ2-3, the V gene TRBV20-1; D not certain. Germline V gives CDR1 DFQATT, CDR2 SNEGSKA (reference sequence). The CDR3 is 12 residues long. Here the CDR3 DNA reads TGCAGTGCTAGGCAGTTGGCAGATACACAGTATTTT. Translating gives CSARQLADTQYF.